A single sample is the source of the 9 T cell receptor beta chains below, sequenced in a study (dated by TCRdb to between 2014 and 2016). Library preparation employed 5' RACE. Instrument used: Illumina MiSeq. TCRdb itself trimmed the public reads at Q25 with fastp, ran MiXCR and retained productive beta chains. Every distinct CDR3 protein forms one entry, paired with its most common genes and DNA. The sample table lists 20,000 to 25,000 distinct CDR3 sequences, around 30% of them with a count of one. Clones ranked in the top ten supply 2% to 2.5% of the sample. Specimen: tumor-infiltrating naive CD4+ T cells sorted from the breast tumor. Per the publication, the cell subset or site label means: naive CD4+ T cells, CD4+CD45RA+CD25-. The receptors were sampled from a female donor with breast cancer.

This clonotype was counted ten times or more. This chain links TRBV12-3 or TRBV12-4 with TRBJ1-5; 7 nucleotides line up with TRBD1. V gave up 8 bases and J gave up 2 bases; unmatched junction bases: 12. This CDR3 comprises 16 residues. Written as DNA, the CDR3 is TGTGCCAGCCTTAATAGGACAGGTTTTGGCAATCAGCCCCAGCATTTT. Residues: CASLNRTGFGNQPQHF.

This clonotype has only a few counts. This sequence may be a read error, since a much larger clone differs from it by one base. This chain uses TRBV6-1 with TRBJ1-1; 7 positions match TRBD1. The V gene's germline CDR1 is MNHNS and CDR2 SASEGT. The junction had 10 bases not matched to a gene; V was cut back by 7 bases and J by 5 bases. The CDR3 has 14 amino acids. The CDR3: CASTMAGGTTEAFF. The CDR3 bases are TGTGCCAGCACCATGGCAGGGGGTACGACTGAAGCTTTCTTT.

By share of the sample, this clonotype is medium-sized. The V gene is TRBV28, the J gene TRBJ1-2, with a tentative D call TRBD1 (6 bases). The V gene's germline CDR1 is MDHEN and CDR2 SYDVKM. Deletions cut 5 bases from V and 4 bases from J, with 11 bases between. The CDR3 totals 13 residues. The CDR3: CASSLTGRYGYTF. The CDR3 DNA is TGTGCCAGCAGTCTGACAGGCCGCTATGGCTACACCTTC.

A few counts support this clonotype. The rearrangement links TRBV6-5 to TRBJ2-7, with a tentative D call TRBD2 (6 bases). CDR3 length: 15 residues. Deletions cut 4 bases from V and 4 bases from J, with 17 bases between. Germline assignment: CDR1 MNHEY and CDR2 SVGAGI. CDR3 amino acids: CASSSPGLPPYEQYF. CDR3 sequence (DNA): TGTGCCAGCAGTTCTCCGGGACTCCCTCCTTACGAGCAGTACTTC.

As regards this clonotype: A much larger clone sits a single nucleotide away, making a read error possible. Because the CDR3 is missing its conserved closing phenylalanine or tryptophan, this is likely a read error. This rearrangement joins TRBV6-5 to TRBJ1-5; D is unresolved. The CDR3 is 14 amino acids. The V end lost 5 bases, the J end lost 0 bases, and 8 bases lay between the germline ends. Germline CDR1 reads MNHEY; CDR2 reads SVGAGI. The DNA for the CDR3 is TGTGCCAGCAGTCCCTACTATAGCAATCAGCCCCAGCATTCT. This sequence encodes CASSPYYSNQPQHS.

This clonotype was counted a single time. This chain joins TRBV12-3 or TRBV12-4 and TRBJ1-2; the D gene is possibly TRBD1 (6 bases). V lost 3 bases to trimming and J lost 0 bases, with 8 bases between them. The CDR3 loop spans 14 amino acids. CDR3 sequence (DNA): TGTGCCAGCAGTTTTGGGGGCACTAACTATGGCTACACCTTC. Translating it yields CASSFGGTNYGYTF.

This clonotype was seen many times. The rearrangement uses TRBV7-8 and TRBJ1-5; TRBD1 is a possible D gene (5 bases). The CDR3 contains 15 residues. Germline assignment: CDR1 SGHVS and CDR2 FQNEAQ. Trimming left V 5 bases short and J 1 base short, with 12 bases between. The CDR3 protein is CASSLRVGSNQPQHF. Written as DNA, the CDR3 is TGTGCCAGCAGCCTCAGGGTGGGAAGCAATCAGCCCCAGCATTTT.

The table lists this clonotype with many counts. The V and J genes are TRBV9 and TRBJ2-7, with D possibly TRBD1 on 5 matching bases. V was pared by 4 bases and J by 1 base, with 12 bases between. CDR3 length equals 14 residues. The germline V gene has CDR1 SGDLS and CDR2 YYNGEE. The CDR3 nucleotides read TGTGCCAGCAGCCCCGCTGGGGCATCCTACGAGCAGTACTTC. It is translated as CASSPAGASYEQYF.

This clonotype came up many times. J is TRBJ2-7 and V is TRBV13, with 14 bases matching TRBD2. The CDR3 has 19 amino acids. V lost 4 bases, J lost 2 bases, and 13 bases stayed unmatched. CDR1 and CDR2 (germline): PRHDT, FYEKMQ (reference sequence). The CDR3 coding sequence is TGTGCCAGCAGCTCCACCTCCAGACTAGCGGGAGGGCCACCCTACGAGCAGTACTTC. This encodes CASSSTSRLAGGPPYEQYF. Using reference TRBV13 and TRBJ2-7 for the parts outside the CDR3, the full variable domain is AAGVIQSPRHLIKEKRETATLKCYPIPRHDTVYWYQQGPGQDPQFLISFYEKMQSDKGSIPDRFSAQQFSDYHSELNMSSLELGDSALYFCASSSTSRLAGGPPYEQYFGPGTRLTVT.